A selection of T cell receptor beta chains follows, all from one sample in a study of tumor-infiltrating lymphocytes in primary liver carcinoma. TCRdb reprocessed the multiplex PCR reads via MiXCR and lists one record per CDR3 protein. Here the sample spans about 320,000 distinct CDR3 sequences, about 50% being singletons. Sequencing was performed on peripheral blood. These receptors originate from a young woman with primary liver carcinoma and hepatitis B virus infection. Both conserved end residues are part of each CDR3. D genes are given only for firm matches. Clone size is given for some rows only: seen once, a few or many times, or a class if the clone is expanded.

V gene: TRBV5-5; clone size: .; J gene: TRBJ2-2; D gene: TRBD2; CDR3 DNA: TGTGCCAGCAGCTTGAGCAGGACTAGCGGCGGGGAGCTGTTTTTT; CDR3 protein: CASSLSRTSGGELFF
V gene: TRBV12-3/TRBV12-4; clone size: many; J gene: TRBJ2-1; D gene: TRBD2; CDR3 DNA: TGTGCCAGCAGTTTACGTAGCGGGAGGCACAATGAGCAGTTCTTC; CDR3 protein: CASSLRSGRHNEQFF
V gene: TRBV11-3; clone size: .; J gene: TRBJ1-1; D gene: .; CDR3 DNA: TGTGCCAGCTCGAGCAGGGCAGGGCAAAACACTGAAGCTTTCTTT; CDR3 protein: CASSSRAGQNTEAFF
V gene: TRBV10-3; clone size: few; J gene: TRBJ2-1; D gene: .; CDR3 DNA: TGTGCCATCAGTGAAGGCGGGATTTACAATGAGCAGTTCTTC; CDR3 protein: CAISEGGIYNEQFF
V gene: TRBV12-3/TRBV12-4; clone size: .; J gene: TRBJ2-3; D gene: TRBD1; CDR3 DNA: TGTGCCAGCAGCCCAATGGTGGACAGGGTAACTTCCACAGTTACGCAGTATTTT; CDR3 protein: CASSPMVDRVTSTVTQYF
V gene: TRBV30; clone size: .; J gene: TRBJ2-3; D gene: .; CDR3 DNA: TGTGCCTGGAGCGTGGATAGTGGTACGCAGTATTTT; CDR3 protein: CAWSVDSGTQYF
V gene: TRBV11-2; clone size: .; J gene: TRBJ2-7; D gene: TRBD2; CDR3 DNA: TGTGCCAGCAGCAACGGACTAGGATCATCCTACGAGCAGTACTTC; CDR3 protein: CASSNGLGSSYEQYF
V gene: TRBV11-2; clone size: .; J gene: TRBJ1-1; D gene: .; CDR3 DNA: TGTGCCAGCAGTTTGTCCTTGTTCACTGAAGCTTTCTTT; CDR3 protein: CASSLSLFTEAFF
V gene: TRBV28; clone size: .; J gene: TRBJ1-4; D gene: TRBD1; CDR3 DNA: TGTGCCAGCAGCCAGTTGGGGACAGGGAACGAAAAACTGTTTTTT; CDR3 protein: CASSQLGTGNEKLFF
V gene: TRBV28; clone size: few; J gene: TRBJ2-1; D gene: .; CDR3 DNA: TGTGCCAGCAGCTTGAGTGTGATTCCGGGCGTAGCCTACAATGAGCAGTTCTTC; CDR3 protein: CASSLSVIPGVAYNEQFF
V gene: TRBV30; clone size: .; J gene: TRBJ1-5; D gene: .; CDR3 DNA: TGTGCCTGGAACCCTCATAGCAATCAGCCCCAGCATTTT; CDR3 protein: CAWNPHSNQPQHF
V gene: TRBV28; clone size: few; J gene: TRBJ1-2; D gene: .; CDR3 DNA: TGTGCCAGCAGTTTACCAAGGGGGTCTAACTATGGCTACACCTTC; CDR3 protein: CASSLPRGSNYGYTF
V gene: TRBV12-3/TRBV12-4; clone size: .; J gene: TRBJ2-5; D gene: .; CDR3 DNA: TGTCCCTGCAGCACCTACCCCGGGAGCGAAGAGACCCAGTACTTT; CDR3 protein: CPCSTYPGSEETQYF
V gene: TRBV5-5; clone size: many; J gene: TRBJ2-7; D gene: .; CDR3 DNA: TGTGCCAGCAGCTCTGATCCTCTGATCTTCTACGAGCAGTACTTC; CDR3 protein: CASSSDPLIFYEQYF
V gene: TRBV12-5; clone size: few; J gene: TRBJ2-3; D gene: TRBD2; CDR3 DNA: TGTGCTAGTGGTTTTTCCAGGGATAGCGGGAGCTCCGTCCATACGCAGTATTTT; CDR3 protein: CASGFSRDSGSSVHTQYF
V gene: TRBV12-3/TRBV12-4; clone size: many; J gene: TRBJ1-1; D gene: TRBD1; CDR3 DNA: TGTGCCAGCAGTCCTCCCGGGACAGCCCTGAACACTGAAGCTTTCTTT; CDR3 protein: CASSPPGTALNTEAFF
V gene: TRBV11-3; clone size: many; J gene: TRBJ2-2; D gene: .; CDR3 DNA: TGTGCCAGCACCCTGTCGGCTACCGGGGAGCTGTTTTTT; CDR3 protein: CASTLSATGELFF
V gene: TRBV5-6; clone size: .; J gene: TRBJ2-6; D gene: TRBD2; CDR3 DNA: TGTGTCAGCAGACGGACTAGCGGGAGGCGGGCCAACGTCCTGACTTTC; CDR3 protein: CVSRRTSGRRANVLTF
V gene: TRBV6-6; clone size: few; J gene: TRBJ2-2; D gene: .; CDR3 DNA: TGTGCCAGCAGCCCCATATCCACCGGGGAGCTGTTTTTT; CDR3 protein: CASSPISTGELFF
V gene: TRBV5-1; clone size: .; J gene: TRBJ2-5; D gene: .; CDR3 DNA: TGTGCCAGCAGTCAGGGGGAGACCCAGTACTTC; CDR3 protein: CASSQGETQYF
V gene: TRBV12-3/TRBV12-4; clone size: .; J gene: TRBJ2-1; D gene: TRBD2; CDR3 DNA: TGTGCCAGCAGCCAAGGACTAGCGGGAGTTCGGGGCAATGAGCAGTTCTTC; CDR3 protein: CASSQGLAGVRGNEQFF
V gene: TRBV6-1; clone size: .; J gene: TRBJ2-2; D gene: .; CDR3 DNA: TGTGCCAGCAGTGAGCAGGGGATAGGAACCGGGGAGCTGTTTTTT; CDR3 protein: CASSEQGIGTGELFF
V gene: TRBV11-3; clone size: many; J gene: TRBJ2-3; D gene: TRBD2; CDR3 DNA: TGTGCCAGCAGCTCTGCTAGCGGGATACTCACAGATACGCAGTATTTT; CDR3 protein: CASSSASGILTDTQYF
V gene: TRBV2; clone size: .; J gene: TRBJ2-1; D gene: .; CDR3 DNA: TGTGCCAGCAGTGAAGGTGGGTCGGAGCAGTTCTTC; CDR3 protein: CASSEGGSEQFF
V gene: TRBV12-3/TRBV12-4; clone size: few; J gene: TRBJ1-5; D gene: .; CDR3 DNA: TGTGCCAGCAGTTATAACAATCAGCCCCAGCATTTT; CDR3 protein: CASSYNNQPQHF
V gene: TRBV11-2; clone size: once; J gene: TRBJ2-5; D gene: .; CDR3 DNA: TGTGCCAGCAGCCCACGGTCTCTAGTGCGGCGAGAGACCCAATACTTC; CDR3 protein: CASSPRSLVRRETQYF
V gene: TRBV11-2; clone size: many; J gene: TRBJ2-7; D gene: TRBD1; CDR3 DNA: TGTGCCAGCAGCTTAAGCGGACAGGGGCACCACGAGCAGTACTTC; CDR3 protein: CASSLSGQGHHEQYF
V gene: TRBV6-1; clone size: .; J gene: TRBJ1-1; D gene: .; CDR3 DNA: TGTGCCAGCAGTGAGCTCTTCGGCACAGCGGGCCCTGAAGCTTTCTTT; CDR3 protein: CASSELFGTAGPEAFF
V gene: TRBV5-6; clone size: few; J gene: TRBJ2-3; D gene: .; CDR3 DNA: TGTGCCAGCAGCTTGCATCCAGGGTCCGATACGCAGTATTTT; CDR3 protein: CASSLHPGSDTQYF
V gene: TRBV29-1; clone size: few; J gene: TRBJ2-7; D gene: .; CDR3 DNA: TGCAGCGTACTAGCTCAGACCTACGAGCAGTACTTC; CDR3 protein: CSVLAQTYEQYF
V gene: TRBV29-1; clone size: many; J gene: TRBJ1-1; D gene: .; CDR3 DNA: TGCAGCGTTGAAGCGCAGGGAATGAGAACTGAAGCTTTCTTT; CDR3 protein: CSVEAQGMRTEAFF